This TCR beta chain emerged from a study of T cell responses to AZD1222 COVID-19 vaccine (dated by TCRdb to the early 2020s). Context from the whole study: A total of more than 230 trial participants underwent TCR sequencing, of whom about 210 had received two doses of AZD1222 and some 25 had received two doses of the MenACWY control vaccine. Trial participants were enrolled into age subgroups of 18-55, 56-69 and 70-plus years, which contained approximately 150, 28 and 58 TCR-sequenced participants, respectively.

V is pruned by 1 base and J by 0 bases, leaving 1 base of the junction without a gene match. Per the germline V gene (reference sequence), LGHDT is the CDR1 and YNNKEL is the CDR2. From its cysteine to its phenylalanine, the CDR3 spans 16 amino acids. Only CDR3 DNA is held: 48 bases, read in frame from base 1. The time point label of this sample denotes: about 28 days (+/-7) after the second vaccine dose. AZD1222 recipients with second doses at about 4 weeks or about 12 weeks were pooled, because spike-specific TCR depth and breadth did not differ between schedules. Vaccinee samples were obtained from the UK trials COV001 and COV002, which included a single-blind randomized controlled phase 2/3 trial of AZD1222 (ChAdOx1 nCoV-19) in healthy adults. For TCRbeta chain sequencing, PBMC samples from trial participants were taken at day 0 and at day 28 after the second dose. The CDR3 regions of human TCRbeta chains were subjected to immunosequencing. Per the original workflow: Repertoire TCRs were matched against a reference library of SARS-CoV-2-specific TCRs generated with the MIRA antigen-specificity platform. Breadth meant the fraction of unique TCRs that were SARS-CoV-2-associated, whereas depth meant the fraction of total T cells that were SARS-CoV-2-associated. Using the MIRA data, each spike-specific TCR was assigned both to the spike region to which the TCR was reactive and to a CD4 or CD8 class. Log10-transformed breadth and depth values were compared by one-way ANOVA with Sidak's multiple comparisons tests. TCRdb carries this immuneACCESS record with in-frame sequences only. Its versions omit some clonotypes, under half of them owing to an unresolved V gene in the studies checked, with the rest unexplained. V and J calls and clone size follow that table, whereas D and trimming were derived from the DNA. Within this sample are around 87,000 clones, with 80% to 90% of them counted one time only. The top ten clones comprise about 2.7% of the sample.

Summary of the overall study and its limitations: Reportedly, almost half of the unique spike-specific TCRs recognized epitopes lying outside the regions that are mutated in the B.1.351 and B.1.1.7 variants. The 56-69-year group was small, and its depth increase did not reach significance, likely because of low power. CD4 TCRs associated with the vaccine covered the entire spike protein, and the dominant responses were in regions 160-218 and 743-854. Only six or seven AZD1222 recipients were SARS-CoV-2 seropositive at baseline, limiting conclusions about previously exposed vaccinees. Most participants were white British and females outnumbered males, and the authors suggested that clonal diversity may have been underestimated. After two AZD1222 doses, spike-specific TCR breadth and depth were significantly higher than at day 0 and than in MenACWY recipients. Because no samples from the day 14 peak response were available, repertoires could be characterized only after the peak T cell response.

A word on this clone: Its antigen remains undetermined. No per-base quality is available; no much larger clone lies one base away.

This clonotype was obtained from an adult who received the AZD1222 COVID-19 vaccine. Recombination joined TRBV3-1 (or the pseudogene TRBV3-2) with TRBJ2-7, with 12 central nucleotides matching TRBD2. The sample here was peripheral blood, taken 28 days after the second AZD1222 dose. The CDR3 in this case is CASSQGTSGVSYEQYF. The sequenced DNA: TGTGCCAGCAGCCAAGGGACTAGCGGGGTCTCCTACGAGCAGTACTTC.